This entry is about one TCR beta chain. Antigen specificity is unknown. The sample comes from a study of T cell repertoires in ileal Crohn's disease. Whole-study context: Every patient was operated on for stricturing (about 60%) or penetrating (approximately 40%) complications. General observations from the study: The median delay to postoperative endoscopy was 6.9 months. Sorted CD8 T cells held more high-frequency clones than CD4.

Trimming removed 6 bases from V and 4 bases from J; junction bases left unmatched: 4. The germline V gene encodes CDR1 LNHDA and CDR2 SQIVND (reference sequence). This CDR3 is 13 amino acids long. This sample's time point: neoterminal ileum biopsy at postoperative endoscopy, about 6 months after surgery. Patients were adults with ileal or ileocolonic Crohn's disease needing resection. Data came from immunoSEQ multiplex PCR; TCRdb stores just in-frame clones and leaves some out. The sample lists 13,000 or so clones; more than 70% were seen once. The origin of this receptor is an adult with Crohn's disease. V usage is TRBV19 and J usage is TRBJ2-5, with 8 bases matching TRBD1. The sequenced material came from ileal tissue. CDR3 sequence: CASSNRGSETQYF. The CDR3 nucleotides are TGTGCCAGTAGCAACAGGGGGTCAGAGACCCAGTACTTC.